The present T cell receptor beta chain was sequenced within a study of T cell repertoires in cytomegalovirus infection. Background on the study: It can be stated that public TCR beta signatures indicated CMV infection as well as a matching HLA type. Study-wide results and limits: The ex vivo response was dominated by HLA-C-restricted CMV-specific TCR beta clonotypes.

This clonotype was recorded a few times. Its antigen is still unknown. This CDR3 has 17 residues. Trimming removed 5 bases from V and 2 bases from J; junction bases left unmatched: 9. In germline, CDR1 is MNHEY, CDR2 SVGAGI. TCRdb processed the reads anew with MiXCR; each CDR3 protein has one entry. The sample shows roughly 250,000 distinct CDR3 sequences, 20% to 25% of them seen only once. The TCR comes from a human donor in good health (CMV status not recorded). Some clones in this sample may be carry-over from other donors' samples. The rearrangement joins TRBV6-5 to TRBJ2-3, with TRBD2 matching over 11 bases. Sequencing was performed on CD8+ T cells from PBMCs. In nucleotides, the CDR3 is TGTGCCAGCAGTCCACTTCGACTAGCGGGACCCACAGATACGCAGTATTTT. Its protein product is CASSPLRLAGPTDTQYF.